One sample yielded the 19 T cell receptor beta chains listed below, sequenced in a study of blood T cell repertoires in COVID-19. TCRdb's table, derived via immunoSEQ multiplex PCR, lists solely in-frame clones and lacks some. Altogether approximately 240,000 clones are present, 75% to 90% being singletons, with the ten largest covering just under 6.5%. The sequenced sample consisted of PBMCs or T cells enriched from blood (not recorded which). These receptors originate from a woman in her 30s with acute COVID-19.

The gene calls are TRBV3-1 (or the pseudogene TRBV3-2) and TRBJ2-2; 7 positions match TRBD1. CDR3 length equals 14 residues. Germline V gene sequence: CDR1 LGHDT, CDR2 YNNKEL (reference sequence). Trimming cost V 4 bases and J 3 bases; bases outside gene matches: 2. CDR3 loop: CASSLGQYTGELFF. CDR3 bases: TGTGCCAGCAGCCTGGGACAGTACACCGGGGAGCTGTTTTTT.

The chain uses TRBV19 and TRBJ2-7; a weak D match, TRBD2 (5 bases). CDR3 size: 14 residues. CDR1 and CDR2 from the germline V gene are LNHDA and SQIVND (reference sequence). Trimming stripped 7 bases from V and 0 bases from J, with 13 bases between. The CDR3 DNA reads as TGTGCCAGTACAAAAGCGGTCGGCTCCTACGAGCAGTACTTC. Translation: CASTKAVGSYEQYF.

The V call is TRBV6-4, the J call TRBJ2-3, with 8 positions matching TRBD2. The CDR3 covers 14 residues. Germline V gives CDR1 MRHNA, CDR2 SNTAGT. V lost 3 bases to trimming and J lost 5 bases; unmatched junction nucleotides: 4. CDR3 nucleotides: TGTGCCAGCAGTGAAGCGGGGGCGGGAGATACGCAGTATTTT. Its translation: CASSEAGAGDTQYF.

The chain recombines TRBV12-5 with TRBJ2-1; 7 positions match TRBD2. CDR3 size: 15 residues. CDR1 and CDR2 from the germline V gene are LGHNT and FRNRAP. V lost 0 bases to trimming and J lost 8 bases; unmatched junction nucleotides: 7. CDR3 nucleotides: TGTGCTAGTGGTTTGGTCCGCGGACTAGTCGATGAGCAGTTCTTC. The encoded protein is CASGLVRGLVDEQFF.

This sequence joins TRBV14 and TRBJ2-1; TRBD1 might be the D (5 bases). V lost 0 bases and J lost 3, with 12 bases in between. Looked up from germline, CDR1 is SGHDN and CDR2 is FVKESK. The CDR3 contains 16 residues. The CDR3 sequence: CASSQDFNRNYNEQFF. The CDR3 DNA is TGTGCCAGCAGCCAAGATTTTAACAGGAACTACAATGAGCAGTTCTTC. Based on the CDR3 plus reference TRBV14 and TRBJ2-1, the full variable domain is EAGVTQFPSHSVIEKGQTVTLRCDPISGHDNLYWYRRVMGKEIKFLLHFVKESKQDESGMPNNRFLAERTGGTYSTLKVQPAELEDSGVYFCASSQDFNRNYNEQFFGPGTRLTVL.

The rearrangement links TRBV5-1 to TRBJ2-1; D is possibly TRBD2 (5 bases). This CDR3 spans 15 amino acids. CDR1 and CDR2 from the germline V gene are SGHRS and YFSETQ. Trimming pared 3 bases from V and 0 bases from J, leaving 10 bases between. This CDR3 is CASSSGEGSYNEQFF. CDR3 nucleotide sequence: TGCGCCAGCAGCTCCGGGGAAGGCTCCTACAATGAGCAGTTCTTC.

The rearrangement links TRBV19 to TRBJ2-3; D may be TRBD2 (5 bases). The germline V and J ends were trimmed by 4 bases and 5 bases, with 13 bases remaining between them. CDR3 length: 14 residues. Germline CDR1 is LNHDA and CDR2 is SQIVND (reference sequence). The CDR3 coding sequence is TGTGCCAGTAGTAGTAACAGTGCGGGAGATACGCAGTATTTT. Amino acids: CASSSNSAGDTQYF.

A note on this clone: One junction end does not reproduce the germline sequence, and a read error may be involved. Written as DNA, the CDR3 is TGTGCCAGTAGCACAAAAGGCGCTAGCGGGAGGGCCCTCTGGGGCTACGATGAGCAGTTCTTC. Its protein product is CASSTKGASGRALWGYDEQFF. The chain joins TRBV19 to TRBJ2-1; 12 bases fit TRBD2. The CDR3 totals 21 residues. Per germline, CDR1 LNHDA and CDR2 SQIVND (reference sequence).

The chain carries TRBV27 and TRBJ2-1, with no clear D. Germline CDR1 MNHEY, CDR2 SMNVEV (reference sequence). The CDR3 covers 15 residues. V was trimmed by 3 bases and J by 3 bases, leaving 12 bases between them. The CDR3 coding sequence is TGTGCCAGCAGTTTCAAACAGCTAAGCTACAATGAGCAGTTCTTC. Residues: CASSFKQLSYNEQFF.

The chain recombines TRBV5-8 with TRBJ1-5; TRBD1 matches at 9 bases. This CDR3 region has 15 residues. Trimming removed 4 bases from V and 3 bases from J; junction bases left unmatched: 5. Per the germline V gene, CDR1 is SGHTS and CDR2 is YDEGEE. CDR3 residues: CASSSGTGINQPQHF. In DNA form, the CDR3 reads TGTGCCAGCAGCAGCGGGACAGGGATCAATCAGCCCCAGCATTTT.

CDR3 DNA: TGTGCCAGCAGCTTGGGTGGGAGGTCCGGAAACACCATATATTTT. As protein: CASSLGGRSGNTIYF. The rearrangement joins TRBV5-6 to TRBJ1-3; D remains unclear. Per germline, CDR1 SGHDT and CDR2 YYEEEE. Between the trimmed V and J ends, which lost 0 bases and 4 bases, there was a span of 11 bases. The CDR3 is 15 amino acids.

The V gene is TRBV3-1 (or the pseudogene TRBV3-2), the J gene TRBJ2-3; 7 nucleotides agree with TRBD2. J was trimmed by 3 bases and V by 0 bases; bases with no gene match: 12. The CDR3 runs to 18 residues. Per germline, CDR1 LGHDT and CDR2 YNNKEL (reference sequence). The CDR3 nucleotides read TGTGCCAGCAGCCAAGATCGGGCGGGAGTGTCGGGGACAGATACGCAGTATTTT. It specifies CASSQDRAGVSGTDTQYF.

The genes are TRBV5-1 and TRBJ1-2, with 12 bases identical to TRBD1. Germline-derived CDR1 and CDR2 are SGHRS and YFSETQ. This CDR3 has 19 residues. The J segment lost 0 bases and the V segment lost 4 bases, leaving 13 bases of the junction unmatched. The CDR3 nucleotides are TGCGCCAGCAGCCCCGGGACAGGGGGCTGGCCGCGCGCTAACTATGGCTACACCTTC. It translates to CASSPGTGGWPRANYGYTF.

This chain joins TRBV4-3 and TRBJ2-7; TRBD2 might be the D (6 bases). Germline lookup yields CDR1 LGHNA and CDR2 YSLEER. Trimming pared 1 base from V and 4 bases from J, leaving 14 bases between. CDR3 size: 15 residues. The CDR3 nucleotides read TGCGCCAGCAGCCAAGCCGGAGGGGTCGGGTACGAGCAGTACTTC. This encodes CASSQAGGVGYEQYF.

The rearrangement links TRBV2 to TRBJ2-3, with TRBD2 identical over 9 bases. J was trimmed by 6 bases and V by 4 bases; bases with no gene match: 8. Germline assignment: CDR1 SNHLY and CDR2 FYNNEI. The CDR3 length is 15 residues. The CDR3 loop reads CASSASGGIRDTQYF. The DNA for the CDR3 is TGTGCCAGCAGTGCAAGCGGGGGGATAAGGGATACGCAGTATTTT.

This chain uses TRBV24-1 with TRBJ2-7, with D perhaps TRBD1 (6 bases). V was cut by 9 bases and J by 4 bases, with 12 bases left in between. Per germline, CDR1 KGHDR and CDR2 SFDVKD. The CDR3 contains 12 residues. The DNA for the CDR3 is TGTGCCACCGAGGACAGACGATACGAGCAGTACTTC. Protein: CATEDRRYEQYF.

J is TRBJ1-2 and V is TRBV4-1; perhaps TRBD1 as D (5 bases). V was shortened by 0 bases and J by 8 bases, with 13 bases between the two germline ends. The germline gives CDR1 MGHRA, CDR2 YSYEKL. The CDR3 loop spans 14 amino acids. The CDR3 is CASSQDGARGGYTF. The CDR3 bases are TGCGCCAGCAGCCAAGATGGAGCAAGGGGAGGCTACACCTTC.

The V and J genes are TRBV7-2 and TRBJ2-1; 12 bases are a match to TRBD2. V shed 5 bases and J 4 bases; nucleotides not matched to a gene: 6. This CDR3 is 16 amino acids long. The germline V gene has CDR1 SGHTA and CDR2 FQGNSA. The CDR3 coding sequence is TGTGCCAGCAGCCGCCAGGGACTAGCGGGTTACAATGAGCAGTTCTTC. Translated: CASSRQGLAGYNEQFF.

The chain has TRBV14 and TRBJ2-3; possible D gene TRBD2, 6 bases. V shed 4 bases and J shed 4 bases, with 12 bases lying between them. CDR3 size: 14 residues. Germline CDR1 SGHDN, CDR2 FVKESK. For the CDR3, the DNA is TGTGCCAGCAGCCGACTAGTCTTCCCAGATACGCAGTATTTT. Amino acid sequence: CASSRLVFPDTQYF.